This is a list of T cell receptor beta chains from one sample in a study of early T cells in non-severe SARS-CoV-2 infection. TCRdb itself ran the 5' RACE reads through MiXCR, one entry per CDR3 protein. The table records approximately 71,000 distinct CDR3 sequences, approximately 11% of them present only once. The sequenced sample was whole blood. The receptors derive from an adult who was a healthcare worker with PCR-confirmed SARS-CoV-2 infection or an uninfected control (not recorded which). Both conserved end residues are part of each CDR3. D genes are given only for firm matches.

V: TRBV12-3/TRBV12-4; J: TRBJ2-2; D: -; CDR3: CASSSRTYTGELFF
V: TRBV4-2; J: TRBJ2-1; D: TRBD2; CDR3: CASSLTERENNEQFF
V: TRBV9; J: TRBJ2-1; D: -; CDR3: CASSVEGLTYNEQFF
V: TRBV7-8; J: TRBJ2-3; D: -; CDR3: CASSLDGGIGRGRTDTQYF
V: TRBV11-2; J: TRBJ2-2; D: TRBD2; CDR3: CASSQKGLAANTGELFF
V: TRBV12-3/TRBV12-4; J: TRBJ2-1; D: -; CDR3: CASRPSGPEQFF
V: TRBV6-2/TRBV6-3; J: TRBJ1-2; D: -; CDR3: CASSERSGDLNGYTF
V: TRBV20-1; J: TRBJ2-7; D: -; CDR3: CSARDRRVSSYEQYF
V: TRBV20-1; J: TRBJ1-6; D: TRBD1; CDR3: CSARPPADRGYNSPLHF
V: TRBV14; J: TRBJ2-7; D: -; CDR3: CASSQIQGRAEQYF
V: TRBV28; J: TRBJ2-1; D: -; CDR3: CASSPDSYYNEQFF
V: TRBV12-3/TRBV12-4; J: TRBJ2-5; D: TRBD2; CDR3: CASSFGLGLAGKQETQYF
V: TRBV6-1; J: TRBJ2-7; D: -; CDR3: CASSEAVRYEQYF
V: TRBV11-3; J: TRBJ2-7; D: -; CDR3: CASRQYEQYF
V: TRBV20-1; J: TRBJ1-2; D: -; CDR3: CSAAPGRANYGYTF
V: TRBV15; J: TRBJ2-1; D: -; CDR3: CATSRDSGQVEQFF
V: TRBV7-2; J: TRBJ1-6; D: -; CDR3: CASSPDVGGSPLHF
V: TRBV20-1; J: TRBJ1-5; D: -; CDR3: CSAFSQGPNQPQHF
V: TRBV5-1; J: TRBJ2-1; D: -; CDR3: CASSPGREYNEQFF
V: TRBV12-3/TRBV12-4; J: TRBJ1-1; D: -; CDR3: CASSFDRMNTEAFF
V: TRBV6-1; J: TRBJ2-7; D: -; CDR3: CASSEAIRYEQYF
V: TRBV7-2; J: TRBJ2-1; D: TRBD2; CDR3: CASSVYASGRAGEQFF
V: TRBV9; J: TRBJ2-7; D: -; CDR3: CASSPGPSSYEQYF
V: TRBV7-2; J: TRBJ2-2; D: -; CDR3: CASSFVQTGELFF